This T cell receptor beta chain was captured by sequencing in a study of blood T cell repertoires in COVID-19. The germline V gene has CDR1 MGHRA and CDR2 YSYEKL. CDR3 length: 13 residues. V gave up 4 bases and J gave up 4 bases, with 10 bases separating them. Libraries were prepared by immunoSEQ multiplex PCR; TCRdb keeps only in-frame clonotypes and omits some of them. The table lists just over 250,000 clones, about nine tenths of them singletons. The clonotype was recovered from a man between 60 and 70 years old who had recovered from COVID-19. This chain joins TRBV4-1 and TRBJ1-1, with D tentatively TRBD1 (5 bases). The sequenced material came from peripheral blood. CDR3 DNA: TGCGCCAGCAGCCGGGGGGGTCTCACTGAAGCTTTCTTT. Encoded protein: CASSRGGLTEAFF.